This T cell receptor beta chain appears in the sequencing data of a study of T-cell memory formation after mild COVID-19. Study-level background: In these data, TCR clusters were largely donor specific. Study observations and caveats: Some clones that responded were present in memory (sampled pre-infection), which suggests cross-reactive memory joined. Later expanders leaned CD4+, whereas clones that contracted between day 15 and 85 were balanced CD4/CD8.

Germline CDR1 is SGHAT and CDR2 is FQNNGV. This CDR3 comprises 17 residues. Trimming stripped 2 bases from V and 1 base from J, with 17 bases between. TCRdb re-called the 5' RACE reads with MiXCR, one entry per CDR3 protein. The repertoire holds over 150,000 distinct CDR3 sequences, with around 21% as singletons. On this clonotype itself: What it binds is not known.

The source material was PBMCs or a T cell subset sorted from them (not recorded which). The source is an adult woman who had mild COVID-19 (a few samples of this study predate the infection). Cell type and time point are not known. The V call is TRBV11-2, the J call TRBJ2-5; D gene ambiguous. The CDR3 DNA follows: TGTGCCAGCAGCTTAAATAAGGACGAGCTACTCCAAGAGACCCAGTACTTC. Translation gives CASSLNKDELLQETQYF.